In this sample, the clone carrying this T cell receptor (beta chain) turned up once. Germline CDR1 MNHEY, CDR2 SMNVEV (reference sequence). Unmatched junction bases numbered 5, after V lost 6 bases and J lost 3 bases. This CDR3 is 14 amino acids long. The sample originates from a study of shared clonotypes between healthy human individuals. Adult Caucasians living in Nashville, Tennessee made up all of the donors. Several immunoSEQ plates received, in even portions, the genomic DNA of each subset. The replicate PCRs on unsorted PBMC were given about 300 ng DNA, which is approximately 30,000 T cell genomes. Scientists sequenced DNA from unsorted PBMC on ten immunoSEQ deep assay plates. Some clones are missing from TCRdb's copy, which holds only in-frame ones; the method was immunoSEQ multiplex PCR. The sample consists of 450,000 to 550,000 clones, about four fifths of them appearing once.

Sequencing used PBMCs. The V and J genes are TRBV27 and TRBJ2-7; 10 positions agree with TRBD1. This receptor was obtained from a woman aged 40 to 55 in good health. Some clones in this sample may be carry-over from other donors' samples. CDR3 sequence: CASSPTGGSYEQYF. CDR3 nucleotide sequence: TGTGCCAGCAGCCCGACAGGGGGCAGCTACGAGCAGTACTTC.